In its sample, the clone carrying this TCR beta chain was seen many times. TCRdb re-derived calls from the 5' RACE reads in MiXCR, one entry per CDR3 protein. Counted here are a few hundred thousand distinct CDR3 sequences, about 28% occurring once; the ten biggest clones make up 5.5% to 7%. The record originates from a study of identical twins' blood T cells. The V and J ends lost 1 base and 4 bases respectively, with 17 bases between them. The germline V gene has CDR1 SGHDT and CDR2 YYEEEE. CDR3 size: 16 residues. This clonotype was sampled from a woman aged 18-49 years in good health. Sequenced input: PBMCs. The chain joins TRBV5-6 to TRBJ1-1; D is perhaps TRBD1 (5 bases). The CDR3 reads CASSLWTRVEGTEAFF. CDR3 DNA sequence: TGTGCCAGCAGCTTGTGGACCAGGGTGGAAGGCACTGAAGCTTTCTTT. Full variable domain (rest looked up from reference TRBV5-6 and TRBJ1-1): DAGVTQSPTHLIKTRGQQVTLRCSPKSGHDTVSWYQQALGQGPQFIFQYYEEEERQRGNFPDRFSGHQFPNYSSELNVNALLLGDSALYLCASSLWTRVEGTEAFFGQGTRLTVV.